This T cell receptor beta chain derives from a study of cytomegalovirus exposure and HLA in healthy donors. General study findings and limits: The study labeled 150 to 200 TCR beta chains cytomegalovirus-associated. In a later analysis, DRB1 alleles had the most associated TCRs; HLA-C alleles the fewest.

Comment on this clone: What it recognizes is unknown.

The PCR was carried out with 60 Vbeta primers and 13 Jbeta primers. Measured with immunoSEQ multiplex PCR; TCRdb has only the in-frame clones, and not every one. Its listing shows roughly 140,000 clones. This CDR3 is 15 amino acids long. The ends lost 6 bases at V and 9 bases at J; junction bases unmatched: 12. Germline values: CDR1 SQVTM, CDR2 ANQGSEA. The receptor comes from a male donor in good health and CMV-seronegative. V usage is TRBV29-1 and J usage is TRBJ2-1; 12 bases agree with TRBD2. The specimen was PBMCs. The CDR3 here is CSVAKTSGSWGEQFF. The CDR3 nucleotides are TGCAGCGTGGCTAAGACTAGCGGGAGTTGGGGTGAGCAGTTCTTC.